The next 22 T cell receptor beta chains were all read from a single sample in a study of CD8 T cells in ankylosing spondylitis. In TCRdb, the 5' RACE reads were re-called with MiXCR into one record per CDR3 protein. The data contain about 360,000 distinct CDR3 sequences, about 20% of them singletons. The sequenced material came from blood, either unsorted or a sorted T cell fraction (not recorded which). The source of these receptors is a male donor with ankylosing spondylitis or in good health (not recorded which).

The rearrangement links TRBV2 to TRBJ2-1; D might be TRBD2 (6 bases). Germline V gene sequence: CDR1 SNHLY, CDR2 FYNNEI. The CDR3 runs 15 residues. Trimming took off 0 bases at V and 6 bases at J, with 12 bases between the two ends. This CDR3 reads CASSEARGIGNEQFF. CDR3 nucleotide sequence: TGTGCCAGCAGTGAAGCGCGGGGAATTGGCAATGAGCAGTTCTTC. Based on the CDR3 plus reference TRBV2 and TRBJ2-1, the full variable domain is EPEVTQTPSHQVTQMGQEVILRCVPISNHLYFYWYRQILGQKVEFLVSFYNNEISEKSEIFDDQFSVERPDGSNFTLKIRSTKLEDSAMYFCASSEARGIGNEQFFGPGTRLTVL.

The chain recombines TRBV27 with TRBJ2-7; D assignment may be TRBD1 or TRBD2 (5 bases each). There are 14 residues in the CDR3. V was cut by 7 bases and J by 2 bases, with 15 bases left in between. Germline-derived CDR1 and CDR2 are MNHEY and SMNVEV (reference sequence). Here the CDR3 reads CASNRDGVPYEQYF. In DNA, the CDR3 is TGTGCCAGCAACCGGGACGGAGTGCCCTACGAGCAGTACTTC.

V and J are TRBV12-3 or TRBV12-4 and TRBJ2-5; no reliable D call. The V end was cut by 4 bases, the J end by 4 bases, with 10 bases between. The CDR3 sequence is 13 residues long. CDR3 amino acids: CASSSSWRETQYF. The CDR3 bases are TGTGCCAGCAGTTCCTCCTGGAGAGAGACCCAGTACTTC.

This chain joins TRBV27 and TRBJ1-1; D unresolved. CDR1 and CDR2 (germline): MNHEY, SMNVEV (reference sequence). CDR3 length: 14 amino acids. V lost 3 bases to trimming and J lost 1 base, with 9 bases between them. The CDR3 reads CASSFSPGNTEAFF. As DNA, the CDR3 is TGTGCCAGCAGTTTCTCTCCAGGGAACACTGAAGCTTTCTTT.

V and J are TRBV13 and TRBJ2-7; the D call may be TRBD1 or TRBD2 (6 bases each). V was pared by 7 bases and J by 7 bases, with 17 bases between. This CDR3 is built from 13 residues. CDR1 PRHDT and CDR2 FYEKMQ come from the germline V gene (reference sequence). The CDR3 reads CASTIRGVVEQYF. CDR3 sequence (DNA): TGTGCCAGCACCATTAGGGGGGTAGTAGAGCAGTACTTC.

This clonotype showed up just a few times. The J gene is TRBJ1-2, the V gene TRBV29-1; the D gene is possibly TRBD1 (5 bases). Germline V gene lookup returns CDR1 SQVTM and CDR2 ANQGSEA. The CDR3 covers 11 residues. Trimming took off 7 bases at V and 6 bases at J, with 12 bases between the two ends. CDR3 protein: CSGRVSHGYTF. The CDR3 DNA reads TGCAGCGGCAGGGTGTCCCATGGCTACACCTTC.

This clonotype was counted ten times or more. The chain uses TRBV6-4 and TRBJ2-3, with a tentative D call TRBD2 (5 bases). Germline CDR1 and CDR2: MRHNA and SNTAGT. V lost 2 bases, J lost 4 bases, and 10 bases lay in between. There are 14 residues in the CDR3. CDR3 DNA: TGTGCCAGCAGTGACGGTCCCGGGGCAGATACGCAGTATTTT. It is translated as CASSDGPGADTQYF.

V gene TRBV6-5 combines with J gene TRBJ2-2; possibly TRBD1 for D (6 bases). This CDR3 is 16 amino acids long. In germline, CDR1 is MNHEY, CDR2 SVGAGI. V was cut by 1 base and J by 0 bases, with 9 bases left in between. In DNA form, the CDR3 reads TGTGCCAGCAGTTACTGGACAGCGGCGAACACCGGGGAGCTGTTTTTT. Encoded protein: CASSYWTAANTGELFF.

The chain is built from TRBV29-1 and TRBJ2-4, with TRBD1 matching over 8 bases. The CDR3 length is 15 residues. The V gene's germline CDR1 is SQVTM and CDR2 ANQGSEA. Trimming at V came to 1 base and at J to 7 bases, leaving 9 bases not matched to a gene. The CDR3 nucleotides read TGCAGCGTTGAAGTGGGCAGGGGGCCGTGGAACATTCAGTACTTC. It specifies CSVEVGRGPWNIQYF.

This clonotype was counted only a few times. The chain joins TRBV10-3 to TRBJ2-7; no clear D gene. Trimming pared 0 bases from V and 3 bases from J, leaving 12 bases between. Germline CDR1 ENHRY, CDR2 SYGVKD. The CDR3 consists of 15 residues. The CDR3 region is CAISESAESYYEQYF. CDR3 nucleotides: TGTGCCATCAGTGAGTCGGCGGAATCCTACTACGAGCAGTACTTC.

V is TRBV6-1 and J is TRBJ2-5; D unclear. Germline CDR1 reads MNHNS; CDR2 reads SASEGT. V lost 3 bases, J lost 0 bases, and 11 bases lay in between. The CDR3 totals 15 residues. In DNA form, the CDR3 reads TGTGCCAGCAGTGATGTGACACAGTACCAAGAGACCCAGTACTTC. It yields the protein CASSDVTQYQETQYF.

Notes on this clonotype: A much more abundant neighbour one base away suggests this may be a read error. V gene TRBV12-3 or TRBV12-4 combines with J gene TRBJ2-1; no clear D. There are 18 residues in the CDR3. This chain's CDR3 is CTSSLSPGWTPAYNEQFF. CDR3 nucleotide sequence: TGTACCAGCAGTTTATCCCCTGGTTGGACCCCGGCCTACAATGAGCAGTTCTTC.

The rearrangement uses TRBV11-1 and TRBJ1-2; D is possibly TRBD1 (6 bases). V was cut by 3 bases and J by 5 bases, with 25 bases left in between. This CDR3 has 18 residues. The germline V gene encodes CDR1 SGHAT and CDR2 FQDESV (reference sequence). CDR3 bases: TGTGCCAGCAGCTTCCAGGGGAGTCAAGGGTACTTCGGGTATGGCTACACCTTC. It encodes CASSFQGSQGYFGYGYTF.

The V and J genes are TRBV4-1 and TRBJ2-1; D is ambiguous. The CDR3 has 12 residues. V was pared by 1 base and J by 11 bases, with 9 bases between. Germline CDR1 reads MGHRA; CDR2 reads YSYEKL. The CDR3 DNA follows: TGCGCCAGCAGCCAAGGTTTAACACAGCAGTTCTTC. It encodes CASSQGLTQQFF.

In this sample, this clonotype turned up a few times. This chain links TRBV12-3 or TRBV12-4 with TRBJ2-1; weak D call: TRBD2 (6 bases). The CDR3 extends over 14 amino acids. V dropped 4 bases and J dropped 7 bases, with 14 bases sitting between them. The CDR3 region is CASSSTLGGNEQFF. The CDR3 nucleotides are TGTGCCAGCAGTTCTACCCTCGGGGGTAATGAGCAGTTCTTC.

This clonotype was observed many times. The chain links TRBV14 to TRBJ2-7; the D is unclear. V shed 1 base and J shed 2 bases, with 6 bases lying between them. Germline V gene lookup returns CDR1 SGHDN and CDR2 FVKESK. The CDR3 runs to 13 residues. This chain's CDR3 is CASSQVGTYEQYF. The CDR3 bases are TGTGCCAGCAGCCAAGTGGGGACCTACGAGCAGTACTTC.

This clonotype was detected many times. V gene TRBV27 combines with J gene TRBJ1-5, with no clear D. The germline V and J ends were trimmed by 3 bases and 1 base, with 4 bases remaining between them. The germline gives CDR1 MNHEY, CDR2 SMNVEV (reference sequence). This CDR3 is 13 amino acids long. CDR3 in DNA: TGTGCCAGCAGTTTCGACAGCAATCAGCCCCAGCATTTT. Its protein product is CASSFDSNQPQHF.

The chain uses TRBV7-9 and TRBJ2-7, with a weak D call TRBD1 (6 bases). V lost 0 bases, J lost 0 bases, and 12 bases lay in between. Looked up from germline, CDR1 is SEHNR and CDR2 is FQNEAQ (reference sequence). This CDR3 contains 16 residues. For the CDR3, the DNA is TGTGCCAGCAGCTTAGCGTTCGGGACACTCTCCTACGAGCAGTACTTC. Encoded protein: CASSLAFGTLSYEQYF.

This clonotype was observed a handful of times. The chain is built from TRBV20-1 and TRBJ2-3; possibly TRBD1 for D (6 bases). The CDR3 covers 19 residues. Germline assignment: CDR1 DFQATT and CDR2 SNEGSKA (reference sequence). Between the trimmed V and J ends, which lost 0 bases and 2 bases, there was a span of 24 bases. CDR3 amino acids: CSARDFEGLGASPTDTQYF. The CDR3 DNA reads TGCAGTGCTAGAGATTTCGAGGGGTTGGGGGCCTCACCCACAGATACGCAGTATTTT.

This clonotype was counted only a few times. CDR3 sequence (DNA): TGTGCCAGCAGCTTAGATCTGGACAGGGGGAATACTGAAGCTTTCTTT. Translating gives CASSLDLDRGNTEAFF. The J gene is TRBJ1-1, the V gene TRBV11-2; TRBD1 matches 10 bases. This CDR3 is built from 16 residues. With V trimmed by 0 bases and J by 5 bases, 6 bases remained unmatched. Germline CDR1 SGHAT, CDR2 FQNNGV.

This CDR3 is CASSFTGAEAFF. The CDR3 coding sequence is TGTGCCAGCAGCTTCACAGGGGCTGAAGCTTTCTTT. The chain joins TRBV5-6 to TRBJ1-1; 7 bases map to TRBD1. Germline-derived CDR1 and CDR2 are SGHDT and YYEEEE. V shed 2 bases, J shed 6 bases, and the junction held 1 base outside the gene matches. The CDR3 contains 12 residues.

A few counts support this clonotype. The chain recombines TRBV6-5 with TRBJ2-7; D could derive from TRBD1 or TRBD2 (5 bases each). Trimming took 2 bases from V and 3 from J, leaving 14 bases between them. Germline V gene data show CDR1 as MNHEY and CDR2 as SVGAGI. The CDR3 spans 15 residues. The chain's CDR3 is CASSYGTPPFYEQYF. In DNA, the CDR3 is TGTGCCAGCAGTTACGGGACGCCCCCGTTCTACGAGCAGTACTTC.